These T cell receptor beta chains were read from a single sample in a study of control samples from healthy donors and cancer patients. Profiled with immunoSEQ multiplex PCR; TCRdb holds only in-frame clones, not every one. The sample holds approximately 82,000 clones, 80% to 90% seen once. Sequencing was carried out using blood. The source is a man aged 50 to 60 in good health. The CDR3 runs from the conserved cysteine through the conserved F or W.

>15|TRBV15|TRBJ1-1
CATSDRTGKNTEAFF
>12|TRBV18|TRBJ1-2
CASSPGQGGYTF
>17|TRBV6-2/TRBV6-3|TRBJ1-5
CASSYSRQGPDNQPQHF
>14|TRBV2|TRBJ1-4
CASSALVGGEKLFF
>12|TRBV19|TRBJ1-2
CASSIDLTGYTF
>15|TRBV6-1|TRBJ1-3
CASSDPTTGGNTIYF
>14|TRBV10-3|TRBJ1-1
CAISETVPNTEAFF
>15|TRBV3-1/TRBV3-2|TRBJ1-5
CASSQEMTGNQPQHF
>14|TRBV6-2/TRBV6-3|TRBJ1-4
CASSSGTRREKLFF
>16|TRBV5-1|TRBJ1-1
CASSLGHSTMNTEAFF
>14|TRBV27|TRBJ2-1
CASSLSSGWSEQFF
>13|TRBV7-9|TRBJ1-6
CASSSTGNSPLHF
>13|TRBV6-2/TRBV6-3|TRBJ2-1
CASSTLAGSEQFF
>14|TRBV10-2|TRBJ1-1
CASSARGTYTEAFF
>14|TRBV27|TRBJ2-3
CASSRSPRTDTQYF
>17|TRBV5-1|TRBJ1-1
CASSPSPPGQGITEAFF
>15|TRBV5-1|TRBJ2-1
CASSLVAGTYNEQFF
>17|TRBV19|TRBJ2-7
CASSIKVWEDGTYEQYF
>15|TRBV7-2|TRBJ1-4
CASSPGTGTNEKLFF
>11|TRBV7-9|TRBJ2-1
CASSSLGEQFF
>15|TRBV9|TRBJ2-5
CASSVGTSGDETQYF
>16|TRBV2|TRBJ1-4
CASSEYQAATNEKLFF
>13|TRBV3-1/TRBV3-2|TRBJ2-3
CASSQDGLSPQYF
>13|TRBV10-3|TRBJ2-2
CAISDKAAGELFF
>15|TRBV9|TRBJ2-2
CASSPRTGNTGELFF
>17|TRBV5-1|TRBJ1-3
CASRKTDSAASGNTIYF
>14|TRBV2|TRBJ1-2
CALSPQGFNYGYTF
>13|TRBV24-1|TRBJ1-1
CATSDGGTSEAFF
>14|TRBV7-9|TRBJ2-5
CASSRRDRVETQYF
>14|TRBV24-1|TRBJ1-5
CATSEPDNNQPQHF
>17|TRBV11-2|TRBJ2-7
CASSFLKGRRSSYEQYF
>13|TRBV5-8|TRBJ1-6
CASSSDLNSPLHF
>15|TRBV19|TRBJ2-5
CASSTRTTGGETQYF
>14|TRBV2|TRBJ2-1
CASKLAEFYNEQFF
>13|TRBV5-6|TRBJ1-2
CASSLDGAGGYTF
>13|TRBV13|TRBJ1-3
CASSHMAGNTIYF
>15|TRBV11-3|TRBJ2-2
CASNPRSASYGELFF
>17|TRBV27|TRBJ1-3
CASSLSGGGTSGNTIYF
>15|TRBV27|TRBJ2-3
CASSGLALSTDTQYF
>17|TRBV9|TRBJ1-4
CASSALGGPPTNEKLFF
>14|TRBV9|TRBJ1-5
CASSLRQINQPQHF
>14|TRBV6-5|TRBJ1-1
CASRRAGQNTEAFF
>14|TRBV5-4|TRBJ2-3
CASSRLAETDTQYF
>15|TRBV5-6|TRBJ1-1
CASSLLRALNTEAFF
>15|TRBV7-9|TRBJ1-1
CASSLVRLVGTEAFF
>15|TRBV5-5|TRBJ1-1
CASSLEGRRNTEAFF
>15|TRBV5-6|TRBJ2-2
CASSSWVGDTGELFF